This T cell receptor beta chain was recorded in a study of shared clonotypes between healthy human individuals. Overall study results and limits: Having only a few donors restricted how much genetic and exposure-history diversity was captured.

CD4+ cell separation produced CD45RA+ naive and CD45RA-negative memory subsets. In regard to this clone: The antigen remains unidentified.

Sequencing used immunoSEQ multiplex PCR; TCRdb keeps in-frame clones, though not all of them. The sample lists 1,100,000 or so clones, about 84% occurring once. The material sequenced was memory CD4+ T cells from PBMCs. This sample's subset: CD45RA-negative fraction. This sequence originates from a man between 18 and 29 years old in good health. Some clones in this sample may be carry-over from other donors' samples.

The CDR3 DNA follows: TGTGCCTGGAGCGCCAGTAACACTGAAGCTTTCTTT. The encoded protein is CAWSASNTEAFF. The chain links TRBV30 to TRBJ1-1; D call uncertain. V lost 3 bases, J lost 2 bases, and 7 bases lay in between. This CDR3 is 12 amino acids long. Germline lookup yields CDR1 GTSNPN and CDR2 SVGIG (reference sequence). The full variable domain, rest sourced from reference TRBV30 and TRBJ1-1, is SQTIHQWPATLVQPVGSPLSLECTVEGTSNPNLYWYRQAAGRGLQLLFYSVGIGQISSEVPQNLSASRPQDRQFILSSKKLLLSDSGFYLCAWSASNTEAFFGQGTRLTVV.